These 24 T cell receptor beta chains came from one sample sequenced in a study of T-cell memory formation after mild COVID-19. Via MiXCR, TCRdb re-called the 5' RACE reads, giving one row per CDR3 protein. The profile covers over 500,000 distinct CDR3 sequences, with around a sixth appearing a single time and 8.1% taken by the ten largest. Source material: PBMCs or a T cell subset sorted from them (not recorded which). The origin of the receptors is an adult woman who had mild COVID-19 (a few samples of this study predate the infection). Cell type and time point are not known.

The table lists this clonotype with a few counts. The chain uses TRBV24-1 and TRBJ2-1, with 8 bases aligning to TRBD2. J gave up 1 base and V 6 bases, and 7 bases lay outside the gene matches. Per germline, CDR1 KGHDR and CDR2 SFDVKD. The CDR3 has 16 amino acids. The CDR3 DNA reads TGTGCCACCAGTTCCGGGACTAGTGCGTCCTACAATGAGCAGTTCTTC. Protein sequence: CATSSGTSASYNEQFF.

The CDR3 DNA reads as TGTGCCACCAGCAGAAACCGGGACCGTAACACCGGGGAGCTGTTTTTT. This encodes CATSRNRDRNTGELFF. The V and J genes are TRBV15 and TRBJ2-2; D possibly uses TRBD1 or TRBD2 (5 bases each). This CDR3 has 16 residues. Germline CDR1 reads LNHNV; CDR2 reads YYDKDF (reference sequence). Between the trimmed V and J ends, which lost 2 bases and 2 bases, there was a span of 12 bases.

V is TRBV5-6 and J is TRBJ2-7; D is possibly TRBD1 (5 bases). The V gene's germline CDR1 is SGHDT and CDR2 YYEEEE. V was pared by 3 bases and J by 3 bases, with 13 bases between. This CDR3 is 14 amino acids long. CDR3 nucleotide sequence: TGTGCCAGCAGCTCCTCCCTTGACAGCTACGAGCAGTACTTC. Its protein product is CASSSSLDSYEQYF.

The sample holds a few counts of this clonotype. The chain recombines TRBV20-1 with TRBJ1-2; 10 nucleotides agree with TRBD1. With V trimmed by 1 base and J by 6 bases, 2 bases remained unmatched. This CDR3 has 13 residues. Germline V gene data show CDR1 as DFQATT and CDR2 as SNEGSKA (reference sequence). The CDR3 region is CSARGGQGHGYTF. CDR3 nucleotide sequence: TGCAGTGCTAGAGGGGGACAGGGGCATGGCTACACCTTC.

The rearrangement links TRBV5-4 to TRBJ2-2; TRBD2 matches 10 bases. V trimming: 0 bases; J trimming: 7 bases; junction bases outside the gene matches: 9. The length of the CDR3 is 17 residues. The germline V gene encodes CDR1 SGHNT and CDR2 YYREEE (reference sequence). The CDR3 DNA reads TGTGCCAGCAGCTTGGTGATGCTAGCGGGAGTGAACGGGGAGCTGTTTTTT. It is translated as CASSLVMLAGVNGELFF.

J is TRBJ2-7 and V is TRBV2; TRBD1 is a possible D gene (6 bases). The V end was cut by 5 bases, the J end by 5 bases, with 16 bases between. The germline CDR1 and CDR2 sequences are SNHLY and FYNNEI. The CDR3 spans 14 residues. CDR3: CASSYGQYLDEQYF. The CDR3 DNA follows: TGTGCCAGCAGTTACGGACAGTATTTGGACGAGCAGTACTTC. Variable domain in full (rest from reference TRBV2 and TRBJ2-7): EPEVTQTPSHQVTQMGQEVILRCVPISNHLYFYWYRQILGQKVEFLVSFYNNEISEKSEIFDDQFSVERPDGSNFTLKIRSTKLEDSAMYFCASSYGQYLDEQYFGPGTRLTVT.

This chain links TRBV2 with TRBJ2-7, with D possibly matching TRBD1 (6 bases). Trimming cost V 5 bases and J 3 bases, with 14 bases left between them. The CDR3 is 14 residues long. Germline loops: CDR1 SNHLY, CDR2 FYNNEI. This CDR3 is CASSSTGINYEQYF. The CDR3 DNA reads as TGTGCCAGCAGTTCAACAGGGATCAACTACGAGCAGTACTTC.

This clonotype came up many times. The J gene is TRBJ1-6, the V gene TRBV7-9, with D hard to call. The CDR3 covers 12 residues. In germline, CDR1 is SEHNR, CDR2 FQNEAQ (reference sequence). The V end lost 5 bases, the J end lost 5 bases, and 4 bases lay between the germline ends. The CDR3 nucleotides are TGTGCCAGCAGCGCCGATAATTCACCCCTCCACTTT. Translating gives CASSADNSPLHF.

This clonotype came up a few times. The V gene is TRBV15, the J gene TRBJ2-4; no definite D call. Trimming stripped 2 bases from V and 0 bases from J, with 5 bases between. Germline values: CDR1 LNHNV, CDR2 YYDKDF (reference sequence). The CDR3 spans 14 residues. CDR3 DNA: TGTGCCACCAGCAGAATAGTAGCCAAAAACATTCAGTACTTC. Amino acids: CATSRIVAKNIQYF.

The chain is built from TRBV12-3 or TRBV12-4 and TRBJ1-2; TRBD1 matches 10 bases. The CDR3 contains 16 residues. V shed 1 base, J shed 6 bases, and the junction held 8 bases outside the gene matches. The CDR3 nucleotides read TGTGCCAGCAGTTTAGAAGGACAGGGGGAGCCCAATGGCTACACCTTC. Translation gives CASSLEGQGEPNGYTF.

A few counts support this clonotype. The chain has TRBV20-1 and TRBJ2-3; D gene unclear. Germline CDR1 DFQATT, CDR2 SNEGSKA (reference sequence). V was pared by 1 base and J by 6 bases, with 11 bases between. CDR3 length: 13 residues. CDR3 protein: CSARGLLRDTQYF. As DNA, the CDR3 is TGCAGTGCTAGAGGGCTCCTACGGGATACGCAGTATTTT.

V is TRBV18 and J is TRBJ2-2, with unresolved D. V gave up 10 bases and J gave up 5 bases, with 11 bases separating them. Germline V CDR1 and CDR2: KGHSH, LQKENI. The CDR3 loop spans 12 amino acids. The CDR3 DNA sequence: TGTGCCACCGGAAAGGAAACCGGGGAGCTGTTTTTT. Translating gives CATGKETGELFF.

The chain recombines TRBV6-5 with TRBJ1-1, with D unresolved. The CDR3 runs 14 residues. The V end was cut by 0 bases, the J end by 2 bases, with 7 bases between. CDR1 MNHEY and CDR2 SVGAGI come from the germline V gene. CDR3 nucleotide sequence: TGTGCCAGCAGTTACTCGTTGAGAAACACTGAAGCTTTCTTT. It translates to CASSYSLRNTEAFF.

V is TRBV29-1 and J is TRBJ1-5, with D possibly matching TRBD1 (6 bases). Germline assignment: CDR1 SQVTM and CDR2 ANQGSEA. Trimming left V 5 bases short and J 0 bases short, with 11 bases between. The length of the CDR3 is 14 residues. This CDR3 is CSVPATGSNQPQHF. The CDR3 region has the DNA TGCAGCGTTCCAGCGACAGGTAGCAATCAGCCCCAGCATTTT.

This chain links TRBV5-8 with TRBJ1-5; possible D gene TRBD1, 6 bases. V was trimmed by 2 bases and J by 3 bases, leaving 9 bases between them. CDR3 length: 14 amino acids. CDR1 and CDR2 from the germline V gene are SGHTS and YDEGEE. The CDR3 coding sequence is TGTGCCAGCAGCTTACACAGGGCCAATCAGCCCCAGCATTTT. This translates into CASSLHRANQPQHF.

The chain uses TRBV11-3 and TRBJ2-1, with 11 nucleotides matching TRBD2. Germline CDR1 and CDR2: SGHNT and YENEEA. V was pared by 0 bases and J by 5 bases, with 6 bases of the junction left unmatched. The CDR3 length is 17 residues. The CDR3 DNA follows: TGTGCCAGCAGCTTAGATCGTGGACTAGCGGGTAACAATGAGCAGTTCTTC. It is translated as CASSLDRGLAGNNEQFF.

This clonotype occurred a few times. The chain links TRBV7-9 to TRBJ2-1; TRBD2 matches 13 bases. The V gene's germline CDR1 is SEHNR and CDR2 FQNEAQ (reference sequence). The CDR3 sequence is 21 residues long. The V gene end was trimmed by 0 bases and the J gene end by 5 bases; junction bases not matched to a gene: 16. DNA of the CDR3: TGTGCCAGCAGCTTAGCGGTGGGAGGACTAGCGGGGGACGGGCCCGACAATGAGCAGTTCTTC. Translation: CASSLAVGGLAGDGPDNEQFF.

Only a few counts were recorded for this clonotype. The chain carries TRBV11-3 and TRBJ2-2; D may be TRBD1 (6 bases). Looked up from germline, CDR1 is SGHNT and CDR2 is YENEEA. Trimming took off 0 bases at V and 2 bases at J, with 13 bases between the two ends. The CDR3 totals 17 residues. The CDR3 DNA reads TGTGCCAGCAGCTTAGAGCTGACAGGATCAAACACCGGGGAGCTGTTTTTT. This codes for CASSLELTGSNTGELFF.

This clonotype occurred a few times. V gene TRBV15 combines with J gene TRBJ2-1, with TRBD2 matching 10 bases. The CDR3 totals 18 residues. V lost 0 bases and J lost 13; bases outside the gene matches: 18. Germline lookup yields CDR1 LNHNV and CDR2 YYDKDF (reference sequence). In nucleotides, the CDR3 is TGTGCCACCAGCAGAGAAGGCCTACTAGCGGGATTTAATTGGGAACAGTTCTTC. It encodes CATSREGLLAGFNWEQFF.

The chain recombines TRBV4-1 with TRBJ2-1; D perhaps matches TRBD2 (5 bases). The CDR3 runs 21 residues. Trimming removed 1 base at V and 8 bases at J, with 33 bases between. Germline CDR1 MGHRA, CDR2 YSYEKL. CDR3 in amino acids: CASSQGGAASTQAVSRDEQFF. The DNA of the CDR3 is TGCGCCAGCAGCCAAGGAGGAGCGGCGAGTACTCAGGCAGTCTCTCGGGATGAGCAGTTCTTC.

The chain employs TRBV7-8 and TRBJ2-7; D not certain. CDR1 SGHVS and CDR2 FQNEAQ come from the germline V gene. Between the trimmed V and J ends, which lost 5 bases and 6 bases, there was a span of 17 bases. The CDR3 has 14 residues. The CDR3 region has the DNA TGTGCCAGCAGCCCGGCCGAGACCTGGAGCGAGCAGTACTTC. This encodes CASSPAETWSEQYF.

The genes are TRBV4-2 and TRBJ1-2; 11 bases are shared with TRBD1. This CDR3 contains 18 residues. V lost 5 bases, J lost 7 bases, and 18 bases stayed unmatched. Germline CDR1 is LGHNA and CDR2 is YNFKEQ. The CDR3 reads CASSSTRTGGAGSCGYTF. The CDR3 DNA reads as TGTGCCAGCAGCTCCACGCGGACAGGGGGCGCAGGCAGCTGTGGCTACACCTTC.

The genes are TRBV11-2 and TRBJ2-2; 10 bases match TRBD2. The V gene end was trimmed by 2 bases and the J gene end by 1 base; junction bases not matched to a gene: 10. The CDR3 extends over 19 amino acids. Per germline, CDR1 SGHAT and CDR2 FQNNGV. Written as DNA, the CDR3 is TGTGCCAGCAGCTTAAGTTTGGTAGCGGGGGGCCTGAACACCGGGGAGCTGTTTTTT. This sequence encodes CASSLSLVAGGLNTGELFF.

There are a few counts of this clonotype. V usage is TRBV11-2 and J usage is TRBJ2-5, with D perhaps TRBD1 (6 bases). The CDR3 sequence is 16 residues long. Per the germline V gene, CDR1 is SGHAT and CDR2 is FQNNGV. The ends were cut back, 1 base at V and 1 base at J, with 13 bases in the middle. The CDR3 region has the DNA TGTGCCAGCAGCTTAGGAGTAGGACAGATCCAAGAGACCCAGTACTTC. Translation gives CASSLGVGQIQETQYF.